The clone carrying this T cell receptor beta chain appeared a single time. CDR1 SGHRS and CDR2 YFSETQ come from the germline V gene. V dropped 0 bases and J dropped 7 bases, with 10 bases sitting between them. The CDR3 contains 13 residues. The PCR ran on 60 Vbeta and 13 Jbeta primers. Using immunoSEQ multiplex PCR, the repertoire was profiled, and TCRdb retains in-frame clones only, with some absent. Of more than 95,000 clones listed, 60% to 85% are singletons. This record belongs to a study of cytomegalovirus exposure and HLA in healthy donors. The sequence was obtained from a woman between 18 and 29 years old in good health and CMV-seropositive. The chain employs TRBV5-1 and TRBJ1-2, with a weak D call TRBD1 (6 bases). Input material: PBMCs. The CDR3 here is CASSLAGEGGYTF. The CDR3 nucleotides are TGCGCCAGCAGCTTGGCAGGGGAAGGTGGCTACACCTTC.